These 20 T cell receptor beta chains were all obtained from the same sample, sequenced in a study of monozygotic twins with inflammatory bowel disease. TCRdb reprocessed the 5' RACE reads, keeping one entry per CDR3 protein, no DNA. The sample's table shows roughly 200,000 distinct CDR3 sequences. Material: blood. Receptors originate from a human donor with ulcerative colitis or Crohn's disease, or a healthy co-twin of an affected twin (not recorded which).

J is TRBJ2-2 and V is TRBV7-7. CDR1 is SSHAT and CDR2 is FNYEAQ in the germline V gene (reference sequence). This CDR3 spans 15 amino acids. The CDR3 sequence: CASSLLVGNTGELFF.

CDR3 sequence: CASSREASEKLFF. The rearrangement joins TRBV19 to TRBJ1-4; with no DNA, the TCRdb D assignment of TRBD1 cannot be verified. Germline assignment: CDR1 LNHDA and CDR2 SQIVND (reference sequence). CDR3 size: 13 residues.

This CDR3 reads CASSFPGTSYEQYF. The chain uses TRBV5-1 and TRBJ2-7; TCRdb designates TRBD1, a call that cannot be tested without DNA. Germline assignment: CDR1 SGHRS and CDR2 YFSETQ. The CDR3 extends over 14 amino acids.

Here the CDR3 reads CASSLSGANTGELFF. This chain links TRBV7-2 with TRBJ2-2. The CDR3 extends over 15 amino acids. Germline V lookup: CDR1 SGHTA, CDR2 FQGNSA.

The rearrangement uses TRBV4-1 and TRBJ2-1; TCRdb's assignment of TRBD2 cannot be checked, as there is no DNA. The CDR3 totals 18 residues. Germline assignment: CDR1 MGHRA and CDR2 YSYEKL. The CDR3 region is CASSQETSGGPSYNEQFF.

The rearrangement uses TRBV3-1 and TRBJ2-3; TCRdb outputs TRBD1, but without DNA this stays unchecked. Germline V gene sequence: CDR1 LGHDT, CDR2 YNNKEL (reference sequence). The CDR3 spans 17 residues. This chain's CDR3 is CASSQLGQDPSTDTQYF.

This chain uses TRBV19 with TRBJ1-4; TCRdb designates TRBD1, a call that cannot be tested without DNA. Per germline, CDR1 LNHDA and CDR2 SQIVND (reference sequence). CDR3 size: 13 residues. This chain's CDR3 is CASIARGDEKLFF.

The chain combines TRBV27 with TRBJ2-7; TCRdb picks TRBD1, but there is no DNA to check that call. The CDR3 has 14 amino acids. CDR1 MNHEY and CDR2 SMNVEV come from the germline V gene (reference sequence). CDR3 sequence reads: CASSTRDRGIEQYF.

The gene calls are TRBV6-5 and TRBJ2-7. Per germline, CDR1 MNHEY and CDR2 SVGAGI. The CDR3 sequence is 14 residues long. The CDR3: CASSYRRGAGEQYF.

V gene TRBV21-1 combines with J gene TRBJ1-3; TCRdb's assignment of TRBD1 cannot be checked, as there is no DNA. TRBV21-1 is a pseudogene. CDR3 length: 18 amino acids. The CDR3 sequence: CASSEPRQGSPTWNTIYF.

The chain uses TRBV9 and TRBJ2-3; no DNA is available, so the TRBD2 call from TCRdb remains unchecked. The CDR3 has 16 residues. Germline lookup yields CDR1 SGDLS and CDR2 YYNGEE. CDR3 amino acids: CASSVAGGGAGDTQYF.

Here the CDR3 reads CASSLSLQRGADTQYF. The chain has TRBV7-9 and TRBJ2-3; the D call of TRBD2 rests on TCRdb alone, since no DNA is present to check it. The CDR3 runs 16 residues. Germline V gives CDR1 SEHNR, CDR2 FQNEAQ (reference sequence).

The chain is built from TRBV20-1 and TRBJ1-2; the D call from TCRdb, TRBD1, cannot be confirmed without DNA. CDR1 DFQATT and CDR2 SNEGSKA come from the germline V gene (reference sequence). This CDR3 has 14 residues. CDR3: CSASTGAANYGYTF.

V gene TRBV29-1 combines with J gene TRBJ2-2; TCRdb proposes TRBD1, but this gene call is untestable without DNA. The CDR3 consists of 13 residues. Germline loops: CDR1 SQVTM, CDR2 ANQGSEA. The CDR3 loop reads CSVRTGGTGELFF.

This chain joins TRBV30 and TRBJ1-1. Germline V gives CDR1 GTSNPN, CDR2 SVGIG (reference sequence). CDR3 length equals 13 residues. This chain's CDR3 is CACLDGMNTEAFF. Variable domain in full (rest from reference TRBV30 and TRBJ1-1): SQTIHQWPATLVQPVGSPLSLECTVEGTSNPNLYWYRQAAGRGLQLLFYSVGIGQISSEVPQNLSASRPQDRQFILSSKKLLLSDSGFYLCACLDGMNTEAFFGQGTRLTVV.

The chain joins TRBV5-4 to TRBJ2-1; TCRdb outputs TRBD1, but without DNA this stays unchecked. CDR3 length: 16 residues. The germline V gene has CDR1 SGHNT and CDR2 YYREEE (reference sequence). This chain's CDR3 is CASSLGGQGAYNEQFF.

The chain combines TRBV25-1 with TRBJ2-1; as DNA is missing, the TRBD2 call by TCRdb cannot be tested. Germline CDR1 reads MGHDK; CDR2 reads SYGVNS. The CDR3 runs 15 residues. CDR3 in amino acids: CASSEISGQGNEQFF.

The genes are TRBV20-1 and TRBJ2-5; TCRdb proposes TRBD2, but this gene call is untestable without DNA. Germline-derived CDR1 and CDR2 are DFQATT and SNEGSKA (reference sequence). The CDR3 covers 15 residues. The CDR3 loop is CSAKIGSGYQETQYF.

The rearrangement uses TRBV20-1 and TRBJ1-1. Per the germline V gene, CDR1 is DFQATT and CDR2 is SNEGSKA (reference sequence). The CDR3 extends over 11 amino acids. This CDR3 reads CSASMAVEAFF.

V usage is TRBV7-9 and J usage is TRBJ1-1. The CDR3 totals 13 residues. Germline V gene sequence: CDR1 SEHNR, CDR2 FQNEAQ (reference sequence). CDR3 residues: CASSRTEDTEAFF.